The rows below give T cell receptor beta chains drawn from one sample of a study of T cells in Graves' hyperthyroidism and ophthalmopathy. TCRdb used MiXCR to reprocess the multiplex PCR reads, holding one entry per CDR3 protein. The sample carries about 260,000 distinct CDR3 sequences, approximately 21% recorded once. Material: blood. These receptors all stem from a man under 40 with Graves' ophthalmopathy. Both conserved end residues are part of each CDR3. The D gene is left open where the match is weak. Size is stated for part of the rows, as once, few or many counts, or as a class when the clone is expanded.

size: -; D: -; J: TRBJ1-2; V: TRBV29-1; DNA: TGCAGCGTTGAAGATACAGAAAGTAAGGGTAGCTATGGCTACACCTTC; CDR3: CSVEDTESKGSYGYTF
size: few; D: -; J: TRBJ2-2; V: TRBV7-8; DNA: TGTGCCAGCAGCTTAGGTGATTACTTTCTAGCCGGGGAGCTGTTTTTT; CDR3: CASSLGDYFLAGELFF
size: many; D: -; J: TRBJ2-2; V: TRBV30; DNA: TGTGCCTCAGGGAACACCGGGGAGCTGTTTTTT; CDR3: CASGNTGELFF
size: -; D: -; J: TRBJ2-3; V: TRBV2; DNA: TGTGCCAGCAGTGTGGTTCGGGACAGGGTTTGGCGGGAGGTGGGCACAGATACGCAGTATTTT; CDR3: CASSVVRDRVWREVGTDTQYF
size: -; D: TRBD2; J: TRBJ2-7; V: TRBV5-6; DNA: TGTGCCAGCAGCTTTCCGACTAGCGGGAGGACATCCTACGAGCAGTACTTC; CDR3: CASSFPTSGRTSYEQYF
size: -; D: TRBD1; J: TRBJ2-7; V: TRBV5-1; DNA: TGCGCCAGCAGCCCGGGACAGGGGACCGAGCAGTACTTC; CDR3: CASSPGQGTEQYF
size: -; D: -; J: TRBJ2-3; V: TRBV6-1; DNA: TGTGCCAGCAGTAAGTTGACGGGAGTAAGGGGTAGCACAGATACGCAGTATTTT; CDR3: CASSKLTGVRGSTDTQYF
size: -; D: TRBD1; J: TRBJ1-3; V: TRBV20-1; DNA: TGCAGTGCTTGGACAGGGACTGGAAACACCATATATTTT; CDR3: CSAWTGTGNTIYF
size: -; D: -; J: TRBJ2-1; V: TRBV28; DNA: TGTGCCAGCATTGAACAGGGTCCCAACAATGAGCAGTTCTTC; CDR3: CASIEQGPNNEQFF
size: few; D: -; J: TRBJ2-1; V: TRBV29-1; DNA: TGCAGCGTCGACAGGGGACTAGCTCCTGAGCAGTTCTTC; CDR3: CSVDRGLAPEQFF
size: few; D: -; J: TRBJ2-7; V: TRBV18; DNA: TGTGCCAGCTCACCGGCTGGAGGGCCCTACGAGCAGTACTTC; CDR3: CASSPAGGPYEQYF
size: many; D: TRBD1; J: TRBJ2-7; V: TRBV5-1; DNA: TGCGCCAGCAGCAAAGGCGACAGGGCCTACGAGCAGTACTTC; CDR3: CASSKGDRAYEQYF
size: -; D: TRBD2; J: TRBJ2-7; V: TRBV6-2/TRBV6-3; DNA: TGTGCCAGCAGCGCCCTCAGCGGGAGGGCCGGTGAGCAGTACTTC; CDR3: CASSALSGRAGEQYF
size: -; D: -; J: TRBJ2-7; V: TRBV5-1; DNA: TGCGCCAGCAGCTCCCGGGACTCAATTTGTAGCGAGCAGTACTTC; CDR3: CASSSRDSICSEQYF
size: -; D: TRBD1; J: TRBJ1-2; V: TRBV20-1; DNA: TGCAGTGCGGAGGGACAGGGTGTGATCCACACCTTC; CDR3: CSAEGQGVIHTF
size: -; D: -; J: TRBJ2-3; V: TRBV28; DNA: TGTGCCAGCAGGCTAACCAGCACAGATACGCAGTATTTT; CDR3: CASRLTSTDTQYF
size: few; D: TRBD1; J: TRBJ1-2; V: TRBV27; DNA: TGTGCCAGCAGGCCACAGGGGAAGCATGGCTACACCTTC; CDR3: CASRPQGKHGYTF
size: -; D: -; J: TRBJ2-2; V: TRBV7-3; DNA: TGTGCCAGCAGCCGTACCCTTGACAGAACCGGGGAGCTGTTTTTT; CDR3: CASSRTLDRTGELFF
size: -; D: -; J: TRBJ2-1; V: TRBV29-1; DNA: TGCAGCGTCGACCCGGCCCGACCCTCCTACAATGAGCAGTTCTTC; CDR3: CSVDPARPSYNEQFF
size: -; D: -; J: TRBJ1-5; V: TRBV6-1; DNA: TGTGCCAGCAGGGCACTAAACCGACAGTACAATCAGCCCCAGCATTTT; CDR3: CASRALNRQYNQPQHF
size: many; D: -; J: TRBJ2-5; V: TRBV18; DNA: TGTGCCAGCTCACCCCTTCGGACGGACAGTCGGGAGACCCAGTACTTC; CDR3: CASSPLRTDSRETQYF
size: -; D: -; J: TRBJ2-1; V: TRBV5-1; DNA: TGCGCCAGCAGCTTGGAAGAGGACTCCCTAATCAATGAGCAGTTCTTC; CDR3: CASSLEEDSLINEQFF
size: -; D: -; J: TRBJ2-7; V: TRBV20-1; DNA: TGCAGTGTAGGGGGAGAGGTCTACGAGCAGTACTTC; CDR3: CSVGGEVYEQYF
size: many; D: TRBD2; J: TRBJ2-3; V: TRBV5-1; DNA: TGTGCCAGCAGCTTAGTAGCGGGGAGCACAGATACGCAGTATTTT; CDR3: CASSLVAGSTDTQYF
size: few; D: -; J: TRBJ2-7; V: TRBV9; DNA: TGTGCCAGCAGCGTAGCGAGGGACCCCTACGAGCAGTACTTC; CDR3: CASSVARDPYEQYF
size: few; D: TRBD2; J: TRBJ2-7; V: TRBV5-1; DNA: TGCGCCAGCAGCTTGGAGCCTAGCGGCCCGGACTCCTACGAGCAGTACTTC; CDR3: CASSLEPSGPDSYEQYF
size: few; D: -; J: TRBJ1-6; V: TRBV20-1; DNA: TGCAGTGCTAGAGAGCTAGACTATTATAATTCACCCCTCCACTTT; CDR3: CSARELDYYNSPLHF
size: many; D: -; J: TRBJ1-1; V: TRBV28; DNA: TGTGCCAGCAGTTTAGAACGGACCATGAACACTGAAGCTTTCTTT; CDR3: CASSLERTMNTEAFF
size: -; D: TRBD2; J: TRBJ2-1; V: TRBV12-3/TRBV12-4; DNA: TGTGCCAGCACCCTAGGGACTAGCGGAAATTACAATGAGCAGTTCTTC; CDR3: CASTLGTSGNYNEQFF
size: few; D: TRBD1; J: TRBJ2-1; V: TRBV12-3/TRBV12-4; DNA: TGTGCCAGCAGACCCCAGACAGGGAGCTCCTACAATGAGCAGTTCTTC; CDR3: CASRPQTGSSYNEQFF
size: -; D: -; J: TRBJ1-3; V: TRBV11-2; DNA: TGTGCCAGCAGCCTCACCACAGGCTCTGGAAACACCATATATTTT; CDR3: CASSLTTGSGNTIYF
size: many; D: TRBD2; J: TRBJ2-7; V: TRBV20-1; DNA: TGCAGTGCTCTCCCCTTCAGCGGGAGGGCCGCCCTCGGCGAGCAGTACTTC; CDR3: CSALPFSGRAALGEQYF
size: -; D: TRBD2; J: TRBJ2-7; V: TRBV5-1; DNA: TGCGCCAGCAGCTTGGCAAGCGGGAGCCTCGAGCAGTACTTC; CDR3: CASSLASGSLEQYF
size: few; D: TRBD2; J: TRBJ2-3; V: TRBV27; DNA: TGTGCCAGCAGTTTGCTGACTAGCGGGGGAGCGGCAGATACGCAGTATTTT; CDR3: CASSLLTSGGAADTQYF
size: many; D: -; J: TRBJ2-7; V: TRBV6-2/TRBV6-3; DNA: TGTGCCATCGCCGGCGGGGAGGTCTACGAGCAGTACTTC; CDR3: CAIAGGEVYEQYF
size: many; D: -; J: TRBJ2-7; V: TRBV20-1; DNA: TGCAGTGCTAGAGATCTAGGTGCCTACGAGCAGTACTTC; CDR3: CSARDLGAYEQYF
size: many; D: TRBD1; J: TRBJ1-1; V: TRBV12-3/TRBV12-4; DNA: TGTGCCAGCAGTTCGGGGGACAGTCCCCTGAGCACTGAAGCTTTCTTT; CDR3: CASSSGDSPLSTEAFF
size: few; D: TRBD1; J: TRBJ2-2; V: TRBV11-2; DNA: TGTGCCGAACCGACCGGGACAGGGGACACCGGGGAGCTGTTTTTT; CDR3: CAEPTGTGDTGELFF
size: -; D: -; J: TRBJ2-7; V: TRBV6-1; DNA: TGTGCCGGCAGATCCGTGGGAGGCGCCTACGAGCAGTACTTC; CDR3: CAGRSVGGAYEQYF
size: -; D: TRBD1; J: TRBJ1-4; V: TRBV6-1; DNA: TGTGCCAGCAGTCTAGACAGGGCGGAAAATGAAAAACTGTTTTTT; CDR3: CASSLDRAENEKLFF
size: -; D: TRBD1; J: TRBJ1-2; V: TRBV7-3; DNA: TGTGCCAGCAGCTTAGACCCCTCCCAGGGGGGGACTAACTATGGCTACACCTTC; CDR3: CASSLDPSQGGTNYGYTF
size: -; D: TRBD1; J: TRBJ2-7; V: TRBV10-3; DNA: TGTGCCATCACCCTGGGACAGGGGTCCTACGAGCAGTACTTC; CDR3: CAITLGQGSYEQYF
size: -; D: -; J: TRBJ1-3; V: TRBV18; DNA: TGTGCCAGCTCACCAAGGAATCAGGTGCTGGGAAACACCATATATTTT; CDR3: CASSPRNQVLGNTIYF
size: -; D: TRBD2; J: TRBJ2-2; V: TRBV19; DNA: TGTGCCTCCATGACTAGCGGAAACACCGGGGAGCTGTTTTTT; CDR3: CASMTSGNTGELFF